A single sample gave rise to the 12 T cell receptor beta chains below, sequenced in a study of radiotherapy plus CTLA-4 blockade in lung cancer (dated by TCRdb to the late 2010s). The library was produced with the immunoSEQ multiplex PCR assay. TCRdb retrieved this table from immuneACCESS and kept in-frame rearrangements only. Not all clones are present; in checked studies, unresolved V genes account for under half, and no reason is known for the remainder. The sample yields 40,000 to 50,000 clones; around four fifths were counted once. Jointly, the top ten make up approximately 3.6% of the sample. This material consisted of peripheral blood, taken from a patient treated with radiotherapy plus ipilimumab. Source of these receptors: a human donor with non-small cell lung cancer who had stable disease on radiotherapy plus ipilimumab.

The rearrangement uses TRBV7-2 and TRBJ2-7; 12 nucleotides line up with TRBD2. Germline V gene lookup returns CDR1 SGHTA and CDR2 FQGNSA. This CDR3 is built from 17 residues. V was pared by 2 bases and J by 4 bases, with 9 bases of the junction left unmatched. Here the CDR3 DNA reads TGTGCCAGCAGCTTACTGACTAGCGGGAGAGGGTATTACGAGCAGTACTTC. Translated, it gives CASSLLTSGRGYYEQYF.

This clone is classed as medium-sized. The CDR3 reads CASSQQTSGVETQYF. In DNA, the CDR3 is TGCGCCAGCAGCCAGCAGACTAGCGGGGTAGAGACCCAGTACTTC. The chain joins TRBV4-1 to TRBJ2-5; 11 nucleotides line up with TRBD2. CDR3 length equals 15 residues. V was clipped by 3 bases and J by 4 bases; unmatched bases: 4. Germline V gene lookup returns CDR1 MGHRA and CDR2 YSYEKL.

The chain joins TRBV4-1 to TRBJ2-7, with 7 bases identical to TRBD2. Trimming took 0 bases from V and 3 from J; bases not matched to a gene: 2. CDR1 MGHRA and CDR2 YSYEKL come from the germline V gene. The CDR3 is 14 residues long. The CDR3 here is CASSQDSGFYEQYF. CDR3 bases: TGCGCCAGCAGCCAAGATAGCGGGTTCTACGAGCAGTACTTC.

The V and J genes are TRBV9 and TRBJ2-1, with 8 bases lining up with TRBD1. The trim removed 3 bases at V and 4 bases at J, leaving 6 bases unmatched. CDR3 length: 15 residues. Germline-derived CDR1 and CDR2 are SGDLS and YYNGEE. The CDR3 DNA sequence: TGTGCCAGCAGCGCCGCCGGGACAGGATACAATGAGCAGTTCTTC. Amino acids: CASSAAGTGYNEQFF.

This chain joins TRBV28 and TRBJ2-3; possibly TRBD1 for D (6 bases). Germline CDR1 is MDHEN and CDR2 is SYDVKM. Trimming took 5 bases from V and 0 from J, leaving 15 bases between them. This CDR3 contains 16 residues. CDR3 amino acids: CASSGQRFTSTDTQYF. CDR3 nucleotide sequence: TGTGCCAGCAGTGGACAGCGGTTTACTAGCACAGATACGCAGTATTTT.

The rearrangement joins TRBV5-1 to TRBJ1-1; D not certain. The CDR3 totals 13 residues. Per germline, CDR1 SGHRS and CDR2 YFSETQ. The germline V and J ends were trimmed by 0 bases and 5 bases, with 8 bases remaining between them. The CDR3 spells CASSLEADTEAFF. The CDR3, as DNA: TGCGCCAGCAGCTTGGAAGCGGATACTGAAGCTTTCTTT.

The genes are TRBV5-1 and TRBJ2-2; tentatively, D is TRBD2 (6 bases). CDR3 size: 16 residues. Trimming stripped 1 base from V and 1 base from J, with 11 bases between. Germline loops: CDR1 SGHRS, CDR2 YFSETQ. The CDR3 sequence: CASSLWGSGNTGELFF. DNA for the CDR3: TGCGCCAGCAGCTTGTGGGGTAGCGGGAACACCGGGGAGCTGTTTTTT.

This chain joins TRBV18 and TRBJ2-3; D might be TRBD1 (6 bases). Trimming removed 3 bases at V and 2 bases at J, with 9 bases between. Germline-derived CDR1 and CDR2 are KGHSH and LQKENI. This CDR3 is 14 amino acids long. The CDR3 region is CASSPQGFTDTQYF. For the CDR3, the DNA is TGTGCCAGCTCACCCCAGGGGTTCACAGATACGCAGTATTTT. The full variable domain, in which reference TRBV18 and TRBJ2-3 provide the parts outside the CDR3, is NAGVMQNPRHLVRRRGQEARLRCSPMKGHSHVYWYRQLPEEGLKFMVYLQKENIIDESGMPKERFSAEFPKEGPSILRIQQVVRGDSAAYFCASSPQGFTDTQYFGPGTRLTVL.

The J gene is TRBJ1-5, the V gene TRBV21-1. TRBV21-1 is deemed a pseudogene. The CDR3 extends over 17 amino acids. CDR3 residues: CASSKRRGVLFCFDRHF. In DNA, the CDR3 is TGTGCCAGCAGCAAACGTCGGGGGGTCCTCTTCTGTTTTGATCGGCATTTT.

The CDR3: CATEGSGGIHEQYF. The DNA for the CDR3 is TGTGCCACTGAGGGGAGCGGGGGGATCCACGAGCAGTACTTC. The chain is built from TRBV27 and TRBJ2-7, with 9 bases fitting TRBD2. Germline-derived CDR1 and CDR2 are MNHEY and SMNVEV (reference sequence). With 10 bases clipped from V and 5 bases from J, the junction kept 12 bases outside the gene matches. The CDR3 is made up of 14 amino acids.

The rearrangement links TRBV7-2 to TRBJ2-7, with a weak D call TRBD2 (6 bases). The CDR3 is 14 residues long. V was clipped by 3 bases and J by 3 bases, with 12 bases between them. The V gene's germline CDR1 is SGHTA and CDR2 FQGNSA. CDR3 residues: CASSLGGISYEQYF. The CDR3 DNA sequence: TGTGCCAGCAGCTTGGGGGGAATTAGCTACGAGCAGTACTTC.

The chain employs TRBV7-2 and TRBJ2-1, with 7 bases matching TRBD2. Unmatched junction bases numbered 2, after V lost 1 base and J lost 2 bases. From germline, CDR1 is SGHTA and CDR2 FQGNSA. The CDR3 is 15 amino acids. For the CDR3, the DNA is TGTGCCAGCAGCTTAGTCAGCGGGGCCTACAATGAGCAGTTCTTC. This encodes CASSLVSGAYNEQFF.